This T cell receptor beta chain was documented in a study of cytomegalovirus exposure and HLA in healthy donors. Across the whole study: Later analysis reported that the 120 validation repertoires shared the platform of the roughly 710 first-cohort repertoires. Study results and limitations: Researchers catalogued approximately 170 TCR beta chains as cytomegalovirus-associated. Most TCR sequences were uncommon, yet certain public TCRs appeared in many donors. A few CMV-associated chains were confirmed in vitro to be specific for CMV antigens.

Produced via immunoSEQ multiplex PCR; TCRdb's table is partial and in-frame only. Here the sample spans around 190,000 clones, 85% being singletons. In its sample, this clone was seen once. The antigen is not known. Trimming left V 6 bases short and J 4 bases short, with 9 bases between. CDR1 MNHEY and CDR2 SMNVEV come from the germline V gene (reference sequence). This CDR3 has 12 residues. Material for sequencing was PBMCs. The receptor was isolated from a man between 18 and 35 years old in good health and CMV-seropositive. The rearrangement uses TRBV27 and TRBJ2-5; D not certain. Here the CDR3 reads CASSPPSETQYF. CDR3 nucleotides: TGTGCCAGCAGCCCCCCCTCAGAGACCCAGTACTTC.